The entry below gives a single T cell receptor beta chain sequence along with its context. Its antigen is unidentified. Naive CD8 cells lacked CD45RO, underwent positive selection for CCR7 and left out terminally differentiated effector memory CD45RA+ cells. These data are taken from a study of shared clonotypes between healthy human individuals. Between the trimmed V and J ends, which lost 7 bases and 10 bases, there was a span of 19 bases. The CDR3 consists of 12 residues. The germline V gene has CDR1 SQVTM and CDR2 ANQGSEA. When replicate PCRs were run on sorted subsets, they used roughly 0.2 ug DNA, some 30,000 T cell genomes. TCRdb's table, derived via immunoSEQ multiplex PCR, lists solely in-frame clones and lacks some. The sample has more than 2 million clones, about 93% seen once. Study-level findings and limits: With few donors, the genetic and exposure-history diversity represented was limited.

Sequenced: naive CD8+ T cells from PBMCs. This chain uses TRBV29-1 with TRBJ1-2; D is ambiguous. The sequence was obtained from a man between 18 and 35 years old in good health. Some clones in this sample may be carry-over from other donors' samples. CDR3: CSAAPETQAYTF. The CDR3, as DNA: TGCAGCGCTGCTCCGGAGACACAAGCCTACACCTTC.